A single sample is the source of the 28 T cell receptor beta chains below, sequenced in a study of blood T cells in healthy people across ages. Combining a sample-barcoded 5' primer with a J-beta primer mix, a second PCR ran for about 7 to 12 cycles. MiXCR was run by TCRdb on the 5' RACE reads, yielding one entry per CDR3 protein. The profile covers some 1,000,000 distinct CDR3 sequences, with less than 25% appearing a single time and 0.65% to 0.75% taken by the ten largest. The same sample was also studied in work on T cells of mothers and their children.

Sequenced material: blood. The origin of the receptors is a girl aged 2 to 9 in good health.

The chain joins TRBV12-3 or TRBV12-4 to TRBJ2-3; no definite D call. Deletions cut 6 bases from V and 2 bases from J, with 12 bases between. The CDR3 has 14 amino acids. This CDR3 reads CASSPRRYTDTQYF. CDR3 sequence (DNA): TGTGCCAGCAGCCCTAGGCGGTACACAGATACGCAGTATTTT.

CDR3 nucleotides: TGCAGCGTTGACATGGGAGCCAAAAACATTCAGTACTTC. It codes for CSVDMGAKNIQYF. V and J are TRBV29-1 and TRBJ2-4; no definite D call. The germline V gene has CDR1 SQVTM and CDR2 ANQGSEA. CDR3 length equals 13 residues. Trimming removed 3 bases at V and 0 bases at J, with 6 bases between. Complete variable domain (other parts from reference TRBV29-1 and TRBJ2-4): SAVISQKPSRDICQRGTSLTIQCQVDSQVTMMFWYRQQPGQSLTLIATANQGSEATYESGFVIDKFPISRPNLTFSTLTVSNMSPEDSSIYLCSVDMGAKNIQYFGAGTRLSVL.

The chain is built from TRBV6-1 and TRBJ1-1; TRBD1 might be the D (6 bases). This CDR3 is built from 12 residues. The V and J ends lost 11 bases and 3 bases respectively, with 13 bases between them. Germline-derived CDR1 and CDR2 are MNHNS and SASEGT. CDR3 residues: CAGPGHHTEAFF. In DNA, the CDR3 is TGTGCCGGACCGGGACACCACACTGAAGCTTTCTTT.

A single count supports this clonotype. The gene calls are TRBV12-3 or TRBV12-4 and TRBJ2-5; TRBD1 agrees at 8 bases. The length of the CDR3 is 18 residues. Trimming removed 0 bases from V and 5 bases from J; junction bases left unmatched: 14. CDR3 sequence (DNA): TGTGCCAGCAGTTTAGCGGGTCACCGACAGGGGCTTGCGGAGACCCAGTACTTC. It codes for CASSLAGHRQGLAETQYF.

This clonotype came up a few times. This chain connects TRBV20-1 to TRBJ2-7; a possible D gene is TRBD1 (5 bases). Germline CDR1 and CDR2: DFQATT and SNEGSKA (reference sequence). The CDR3 length is 11 residues. Trimming shortened V by 5 bases and J by 4 bases, and 9 bases separated the two germline ends. The CDR3 region is CSAFRTYEQYF. In DNA form, the CDR3 reads TGCAGTGCTTTTCGGACATACGAGCAGTACTTC.

This clonotype showed up just a few times. The rearrangement joins TRBV7-9 to TRBJ2-5; D uncertain. The CDR3 is 11 amino acids. Looked up from germline, CDR1 is SEHNR and CDR2 is FQNEAQ (reference sequence). With 8 bases removed from V and 1 base from J, the gap between germline ends came to 5 bases. The CDR3 spells CASAFQETQYF. Here the CDR3 DNA reads TGTGCCAGCGCTTTCCAAGAGACCCAGTACTTC.

CDR3 sequence: CARGEYGHEQFF. CDR3 nucleotides: TGTGCCAGGGGGGAATATGGGCATGAGCAGTTCTTC. The chain uses TRBV7-9 and TRBJ2-1, with D possibly called TRBD1 or TRBD2 (5 bases each). Trimming left V 9 bases short and J 8 bases short, with 14 bases between. The CDR3 is 12 amino acids. Per germline, CDR1 SEHNR and CDR2 FQNEAQ (reference sequence). Drawing the rest from reference TRBV7-9 and TRBJ2-1, the complete variable domain is DTGVSQNPRHKITKRGQNVTFRCDPISEHNRLYWYRQTLGQGPEFLTYFQNEAQLEKSRLLSDRFSAERPKGSFSTLEIQRTEQGDSAMYLCARGEYGHEQFFGPGTRLTVL.

This clonotype was seen a handful of times. The chain recombines TRBV13 with TRBJ2-5; D gene unclear. Trimming cost V 3 bases and J 5 bases, with 10 bases left between them. The CDR3 extends over 13 amino acids. Germline CDR1 reads PRHDT; CDR2 reads FYEKMQ (reference sequence). CDR3 in amino acids: CASSLQSAETQYF. The CDR3 region has the DNA TGTGCCAGCAGCTTGCAAAGCGCCGAGACCCAGTACTTC. Filled out from reference TRBV13 and TRBJ2-5, the complete variable domain reads AAGVIQSPRHLIKEKRETATLKCYPIPRHDTVYWYQQGPGQDPQFLISFYEKMQSDKGSIPDRFSAQQFSDYHSELNMSSLELGDSALYFCASSLQSAETQYFGPGTRLLVL.

V is TRBV12-3 or TRBV12-4 and J is TRBJ2-3, with 7 bases identical to TRBD1. The CDR3 has 13 residues. The CDR3 coding sequence is TGTGCTGGGGGACAGAGCTTCACAGATACGCAGTATTTT. Protein sequence: CAGGQSFTDTQYF.

This clonotype has more than one count but fewer than ten. The DNA of the CDR3 is TGTGCCAGCACCGATGACCCATCCTCCTACAATGAGCAGTTCTTC. This gives the protein CASTDDPSSYNEQFF. This sequence joins TRBV7-3 and TRBJ2-1; D is uncertain. In germline, CDR1 is SGHTA, CDR2 FQGTGA. The CDR3 length is 15 residues. Trimming pared 7 bases from V and 0 bases from J, leaving 13 bases between.

The V gene is TRBV11-2, the J gene TRBJ2-1; 11 nucleotides agree with TRBD1. The CDR3 has 16 amino acids. J gave up 0 bases and V 3 bases, and 1 base lay outside the gene matches. From germline, CDR1 is SGHAT and CDR2 FQNNGV. This CDR3 reads CASSFGTGGSYNEQFF. In DNA, the CDR3 is TGTGCCAGCAGCTTCGGGACAGGGGGCTCCTACAATGAGCAGTTCTTC.

There are a few counts of this clonotype. This chain joins TRBV4-1 and TRBJ2-5; 9 bases align to TRBD2. This CDR3 region has 15 residues. The germline gives CDR1 MGHRA, CDR2 YSYEKL. The trim removed 1 base at V and 13 bases at J, leaving 13 bases unmatched. The CDR3 region has the DNA TGCGCCAGCAGCCAAGTGTTGGATAGCGGGAGTTGGTTGTACTTC. Translated, it gives CASSQVLDSGSWLYF.

V usage is TRBV7-9 and J usage is TRBJ2-1, with D perhaps matching TRBD2 (5 bases). The germline gives CDR1 SEHNR, CDR2 FQNEAQ (reference sequence). This CDR3 has 12 residues. Between the trimmed V and J ends, which lost 2 bases and 13 bases, there was a span of 12 bases. In nucleotides, the CDR3 is TGTGCCAGCAGCTTACCGGCTAGCCTTCAGTTCTTC. It encodes CASSLPASLQFF.

The chain employs TRBV28 and TRBJ2-5; no clear D gene. This CDR3 is 12 amino acids long. Trimming took off 8 bases at V and 4 bases at J, with 11 bases between the two ends. Per the germline V gene, CDR1 is MDHEN and CDR2 is SYDVKM. CDR3 amino acids: CASRRSSETQYF. CDR3 sequence (DNA): TGTGCCAGCCGCCGCAGTTCAGAGACCCAGTACTTC. Full variable domain (outside the CDR3, taken from reference TRBV28 and TRBJ2-5): DVKVTQSSRYLVKRTGEKVFLECVQDMDHENMFWYRQDPGLGLRLIYFSYDVKMKEKGDIPEGYSVSREKKERFSLILESASTNQTSMYLCASRRSSETQYFGPGTRLLVL.

The chain couples TRBV4-3 to TRBJ1-6; tentative D call: TRBD1 (6 bases). The ends were cut back, 1 base at V and 10 bases at J, with 20 bases in the middle. The CDR3 runs to 17 residues. Germline values: CDR1 LGHNA, CDR2 YSLEER. CDR3 in amino acids: CASSQATETGSGSPLHF. CDR3 in DNA: TGCGCCAGCAGCCAAGCTACTGAAACAGGGAGCGGCTCACCCCTCCACTTT.

This clonotype occurred once. V usage is TRBV14 and J usage is TRBJ2-1; no clear D. The DNA end favors TRBJ2-5, so the J call may be wrong. CDR3 length: 13 amino acids. Germline CDR1 is SGHDN and CDR2 is FVKESK. The CDR3 DNA is TGTGCCAGCAGTCATCGCCTCAGAGAGACCCAGTACTTC. Translated, it gives CASSHRLRETQYF.

In its sample, this clonotype was seen a few times. V usage is TRBV14 and J usage is TRBJ1-1, with D possibly TRBD1 on 5 matching bases. The germline V and J ends were trimmed by 5 bases and 0 bases, with 22 bases remaining between them. Germline CDR1 reads SGHDN; CDR2 reads FVKESK. CDR3 size: 18 residues. The CDR3 region is CASSESGTTAPMNTEAFF. The CDR3 DNA sequence: TGTGCCAGCAGCGAGTCAGGGACCACTGCACCTATGAACACTGAAGCTTTCTTT.

Points on this clonotype: At one of its ends the junction is not consistent with the germline gene, which may arise from a read error. The chain combines TRBV19 with TRBJ1-2; tentative D call: TRBD1 (6 bases). The V gene's germline CDR1 is LNHDA and CDR2 SQIVND (reference sequence). The CDR3 extends over 12 amino acids. In DNA form, the CDR3 reads TGTGCCAGTAGTACTGGGGGCTATGGCTACATCTTC. Translation gives CASSTGGYGYIF.

The sample holds a few counts of this clonotype. The chain links TRBV19 to TRBJ2-5; D perhaps matches TRBD1 (5 bases). The germline V gene has CDR1 LNHDA and CDR2 SQIVND (reference sequence). The V end lost 4 bases, the J end lost 2 bases, and 17 bases lay between the germline ends. This CDR3 has 16 amino acids. CDR3 region: CASSNVVKTAQETQYF. The CDR3 DNA is TGTGCCAGTAGTAACGTGGTGAAGACAGCTCAAGAGACCCAGTACTTC.

The CDR3: CASSASQGSYNSPLHF. CDR3 bases: TGTGCCAGCAGCGCCTCACAGGGCTCCTATAATTCACCCCTCCACTTT. The V call is TRBV9, the J call TRBJ1-6; D might be TRBD1 (6 bases). Trimming shortened V by 3 bases and J by 0 bases, and 10 bases separated the two germline ends. Looked up from germline, CDR1 is SGDLS and CDR2 is YYNGEE. This CDR3 is 16 amino acids long.

V gene TRBV12-3 or TRBV12-4 combines with J gene TRBJ2-7, with 8 bases matching TRBD1. This CDR3 region has 15 residues. V was clipped by 5 bases and J by 4 bases; unmatched bases: 10. This CDR3 is CASSGGTGGSYEQYF. The CDR3 DNA reads as TGTGCCAGCAGTGGGGGGACAGGAGGGTCGTACGAGCAGTACTTC.

This clonotype was seen a handful of times. This chain connects TRBV6-2 or TRBV6-3 to TRBJ2-5, with D possibly TRBD2 on 6 matching bases. Germline assignment: CDR1 MNHEY and CDR2 SVGEGT. Trimming stripped 4 bases from V and 6 bases from J, with 12 bases between. The CDR3 contains 13 residues. This CDR3 is CASSFREEKTQYF. The CDR3 region has the DNA TGTGCCAGCAGTTTCAGGGAGGAAAAGACCCAGTACTTC.

This clonotype was detected a few times. The chain is built from TRBV29-1 and TRBJ1-1, with D possibly being TRBD1 (6 bases). CDR3 length equals 13 residues. Germline V gene sequence: CDR1 SQVTM, CDR2 ANQGSEA. V was shortened by 0 bases and J by 5 bases, with 10 bases between the two germline ends. This CDR3 is CSVEEGGGTEAFF. The DNA of the CDR3 is TGCAGCGTTGAAGAAGGGGGGGGAACTGAAGCTTTCTTT.

Details on this clonotype: At one end the junction does not follow the germline gene, possibly because of a read error. V is TRBV11-2 and J is TRBJ2-5; the D is unclear. The CDR3 sequence is 12 residues long. From germline, CDR1 is SGHAT and CDR2 FQNNGV. CDR3 residues: CASTPTPKTQYF. CDR3 DNA sequence: TGTGCCAGCACCCCCACCCCCAAGACCCAGTACTTT.

The V call is TRBV5-1, the J call TRBJ1-1; D is uncertain. This CDR3 comprises 16 residues. Germline loops: CDR1 SGHRS, CDR2 YFSETQ. Deletions cut 4 bases from V and 4 bases from J, with 20 bases between. CDR3 residues: CASSLGEVVGFTEAFF. DNA of the CDR3: TGCGCCAGCAGCCTGGGAGAGGTCGTAGGATTCACTGAAGCTTTCTTT.

This clonotype was detected many times. J is TRBJ2-3 and V is TRBV5-1, with TRBD2 matching over 10 bases. Looked up from germline, CDR1 is SGHRS and CDR2 is YFSETQ. This CDR3 is built from 15 residues. Trimming removed 0 bases from V and 8 bases from J; junction bases left unmatched: 6. As DNA, the CDR3 is TGCGCCAGCAGCTTGGAACCTAGCGGGAGCGGTACGCAGTATTTT. Its translation is CASSLEPSGSGTQYF.

The chain is built from TRBV4-2 and TRBJ2-5; maybe TRBD1 (6 bases). The CDR3 covers 14 residues. V was trimmed by 1 base and J by 0 bases, leaving 6 bases between them. Germline CDR1 reads LGHNA; CDR2 reads YNFKEQ. CDR3 sequence reads: CASSQGDNQETQYF. The CDR3 DNA reads as TGTGCCAGCAGCCAAGGGGACAACCAAGAGACCCAGTACTTC.

The rearrangement uses TRBV29-1 and TRBJ2-7; 11 bases are a match to TRBD2. Germline V CDR1 and CDR2: SQVTM, ANQGSEA. The CDR3 covers 13 residues. V shed 1 base and J 7 bases; nucleotides not matched to a gene: 3. Here the CDR3 reads CSVEVIAGGEQYF. CDR3 in DNA: TGCAGCGTTGAAGTGATAGCGGGAGGGGAGCAGTACTTC.